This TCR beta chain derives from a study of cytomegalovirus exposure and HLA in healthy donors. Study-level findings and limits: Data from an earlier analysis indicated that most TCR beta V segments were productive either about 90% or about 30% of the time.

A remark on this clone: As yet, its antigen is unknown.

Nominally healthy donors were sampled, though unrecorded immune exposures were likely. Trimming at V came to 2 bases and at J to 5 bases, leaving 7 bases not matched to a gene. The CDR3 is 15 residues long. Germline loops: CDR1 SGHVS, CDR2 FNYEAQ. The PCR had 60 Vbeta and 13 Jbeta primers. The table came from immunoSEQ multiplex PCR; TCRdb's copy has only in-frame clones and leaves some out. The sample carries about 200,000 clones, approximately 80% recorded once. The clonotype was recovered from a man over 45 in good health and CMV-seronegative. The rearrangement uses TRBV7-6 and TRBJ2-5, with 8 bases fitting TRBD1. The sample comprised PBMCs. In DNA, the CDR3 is TGTGCCAGCAGCTTATCGGCAGGGGGCTTGGAGACCCAGTACTTC. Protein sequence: CASSLSAGGLETQYF.